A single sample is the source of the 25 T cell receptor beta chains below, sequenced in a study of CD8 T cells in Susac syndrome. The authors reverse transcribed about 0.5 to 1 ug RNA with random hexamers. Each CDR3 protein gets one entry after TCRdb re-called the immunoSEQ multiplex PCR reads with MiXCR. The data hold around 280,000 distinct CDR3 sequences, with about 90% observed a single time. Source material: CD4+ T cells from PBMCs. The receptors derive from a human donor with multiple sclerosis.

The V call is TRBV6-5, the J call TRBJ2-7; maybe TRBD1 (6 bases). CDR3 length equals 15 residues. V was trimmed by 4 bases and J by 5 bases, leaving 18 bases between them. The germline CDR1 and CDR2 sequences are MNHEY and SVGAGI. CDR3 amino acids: CASSSSGVLGDEQYF. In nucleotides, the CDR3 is TGTGCCAGCAGTTCCTCAGGGGTGTTAGGGGACGAGCAGTACTTC.

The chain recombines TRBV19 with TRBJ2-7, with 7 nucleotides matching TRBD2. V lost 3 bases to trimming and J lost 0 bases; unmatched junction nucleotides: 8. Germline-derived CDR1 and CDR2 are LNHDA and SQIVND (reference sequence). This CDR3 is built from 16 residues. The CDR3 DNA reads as TGTGCCAGTAGTATCGGCGGCGGGGGTGGCTCCTACGAGCAGTACTTC. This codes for CASSIGGGGGSYEQYF.

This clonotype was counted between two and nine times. This CDR3 is CASSLQIMNTEAFF. The CDR3 coding sequence is TGTGCCAGCAGCTTGCAGATTATGAACACTGAAGCTTTCTTT. V usage is TRBV5-4 and J usage is TRBJ1-1; D is unclear. V was shortened by 1 base and J by 0 bases, with 7 bases between the two germline ends. Germline CDR1 and CDR2: SGHNT and YYREEE (reference sequence). The CDR3 spans 14 residues.

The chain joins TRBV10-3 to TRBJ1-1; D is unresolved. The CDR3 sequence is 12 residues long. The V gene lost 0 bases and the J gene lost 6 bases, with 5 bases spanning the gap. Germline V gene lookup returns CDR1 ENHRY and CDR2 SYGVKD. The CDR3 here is CAISESVPEAFF. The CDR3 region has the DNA TGTGCCATCAGTGAGTCGGTCCCTGAAGCTTTCTTT.

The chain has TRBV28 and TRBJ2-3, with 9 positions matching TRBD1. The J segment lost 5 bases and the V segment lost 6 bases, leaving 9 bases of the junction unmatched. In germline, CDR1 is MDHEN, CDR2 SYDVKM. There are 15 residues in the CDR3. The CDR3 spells CASSRRTGEGDTQYF. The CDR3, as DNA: TGTGCCAGCAGCCGCCGGACAGGGGAGGGAGATACGCAGTATTTT.

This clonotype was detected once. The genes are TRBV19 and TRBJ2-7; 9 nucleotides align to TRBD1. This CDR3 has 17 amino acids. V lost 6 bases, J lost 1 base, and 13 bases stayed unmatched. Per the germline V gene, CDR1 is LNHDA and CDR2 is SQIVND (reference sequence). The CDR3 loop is CASSPLPGTGTSYEQYF. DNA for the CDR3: TGTGCCAGTAGCCCTCTGCCAGGGACAGGGACTTCCTACGAGCAGTACTTC.

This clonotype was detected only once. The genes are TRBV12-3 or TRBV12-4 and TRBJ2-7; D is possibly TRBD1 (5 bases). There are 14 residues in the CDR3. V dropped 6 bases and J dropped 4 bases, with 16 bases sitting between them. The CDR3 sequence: CASSRQGGTYEQYF. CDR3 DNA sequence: TGTGCCAGCAGCCGGCAGGGCGGAACATACGAGCAGTACTTC.

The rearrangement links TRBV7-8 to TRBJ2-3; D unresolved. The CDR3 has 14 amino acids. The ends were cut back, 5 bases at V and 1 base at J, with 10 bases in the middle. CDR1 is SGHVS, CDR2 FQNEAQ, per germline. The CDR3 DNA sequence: TGTGCCAGCAGCCGCGAGTGGGGCACAGATACGCAGTATTTT. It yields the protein CASSREWGTDTQYF.

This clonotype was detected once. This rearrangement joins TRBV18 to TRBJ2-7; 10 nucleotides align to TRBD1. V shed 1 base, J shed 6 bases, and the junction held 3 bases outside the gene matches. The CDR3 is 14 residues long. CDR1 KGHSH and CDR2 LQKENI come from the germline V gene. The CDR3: CASSPRDRGPEQYF. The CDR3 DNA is TGTGCCAGCTCACCACGGGACAGGGGACCCGAGCAGTACTTC.

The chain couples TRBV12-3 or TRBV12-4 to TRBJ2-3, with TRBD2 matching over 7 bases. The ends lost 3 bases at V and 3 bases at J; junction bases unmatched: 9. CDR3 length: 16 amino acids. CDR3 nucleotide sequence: TGTGCCAGCAGTTTTTTTGGGGGGGGGAGGACAGATACGCAGTATTTT. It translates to CASSFFGGGRTDTQYF.

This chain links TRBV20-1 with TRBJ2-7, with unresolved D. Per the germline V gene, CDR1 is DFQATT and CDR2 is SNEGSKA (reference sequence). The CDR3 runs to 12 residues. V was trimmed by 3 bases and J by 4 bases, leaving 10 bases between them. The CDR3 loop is CSASLSVYEQYF. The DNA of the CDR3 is TGCAGTGCTAGTCTTAGTGTATACGAGCAGTACTTC.

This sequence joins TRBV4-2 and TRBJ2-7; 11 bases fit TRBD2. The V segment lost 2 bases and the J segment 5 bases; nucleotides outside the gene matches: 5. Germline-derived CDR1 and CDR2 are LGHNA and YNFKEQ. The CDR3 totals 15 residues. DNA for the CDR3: TGTGCCAGCAGCCAACTGACTAGCGGGGCCAACGAGCAGTACTTC. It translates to CASSQLTSGANEQYF.

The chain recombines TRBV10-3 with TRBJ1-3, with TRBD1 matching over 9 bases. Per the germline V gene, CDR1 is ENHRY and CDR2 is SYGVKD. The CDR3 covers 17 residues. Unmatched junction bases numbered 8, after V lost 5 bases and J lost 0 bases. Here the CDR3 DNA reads TGTGCCATCAGTCATGCCGGGACAGGGAGCTCTGGAAACACCATATATTTT. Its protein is CAISHAGTGSSGNTIYF.

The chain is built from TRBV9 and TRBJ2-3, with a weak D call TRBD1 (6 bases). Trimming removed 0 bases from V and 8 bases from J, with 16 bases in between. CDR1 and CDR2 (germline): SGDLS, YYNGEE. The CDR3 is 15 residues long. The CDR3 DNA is TGTGCCAGCAGCGTAGGCGACCCAGGGGTTGGTACGCAGTATTTT. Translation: CASSVGDPGVGTQYF.

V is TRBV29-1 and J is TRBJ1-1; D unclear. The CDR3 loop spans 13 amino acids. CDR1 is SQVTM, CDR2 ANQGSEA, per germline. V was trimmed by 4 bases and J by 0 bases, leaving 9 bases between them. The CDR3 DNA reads TGCAGCGTTGCGTGGACTTTGAACACTGAAGCTTTCTTT. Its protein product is CSVAWTLNTEAFF.

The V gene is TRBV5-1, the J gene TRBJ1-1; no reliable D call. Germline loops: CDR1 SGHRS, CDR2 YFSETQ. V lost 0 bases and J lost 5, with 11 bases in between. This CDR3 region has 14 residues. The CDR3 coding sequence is TGCGCCAGCAGCTTGGAGGTCCGGACGACTGAAGCTTTCTTT. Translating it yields CASSLEVRTTEAFF.

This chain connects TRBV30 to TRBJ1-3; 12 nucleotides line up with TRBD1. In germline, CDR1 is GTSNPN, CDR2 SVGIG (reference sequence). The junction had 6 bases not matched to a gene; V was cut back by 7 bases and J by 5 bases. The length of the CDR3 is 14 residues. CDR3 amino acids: CAYGTGGERNTIYF. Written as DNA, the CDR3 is TGTGCCTATGGGACAGGGGGCGAGAGAAACACCATATATTTT.

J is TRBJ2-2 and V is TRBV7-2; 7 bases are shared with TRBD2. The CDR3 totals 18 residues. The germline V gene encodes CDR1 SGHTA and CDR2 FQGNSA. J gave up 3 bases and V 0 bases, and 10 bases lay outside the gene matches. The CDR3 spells CASSLALDSGTHTGELFF. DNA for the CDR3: TGTGCCAGCAGCTTAGCGCTAGACAGCGGGACTCACACCGGGGAGCTGTTTTTT. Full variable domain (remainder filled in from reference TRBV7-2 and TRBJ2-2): GAGVSQSPSNKVTEKGKDVELRCDPISGHTALYWYRQSLGQGLEFLIYFQGNSAPDKSGLPSDRFSAERTGGSVSTLTIQRTQQEDSAVYLCASSLALDSGTHTGELFFGEGSRLTVL.

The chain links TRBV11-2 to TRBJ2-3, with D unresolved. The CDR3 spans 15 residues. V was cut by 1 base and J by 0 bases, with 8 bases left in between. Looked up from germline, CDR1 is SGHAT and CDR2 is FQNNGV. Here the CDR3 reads CASSLGRVSTDTQYF. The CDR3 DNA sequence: TGTGCCAGCAGCTTAGGTCGGGTAAGCACAGATACGCAGTATTTT.

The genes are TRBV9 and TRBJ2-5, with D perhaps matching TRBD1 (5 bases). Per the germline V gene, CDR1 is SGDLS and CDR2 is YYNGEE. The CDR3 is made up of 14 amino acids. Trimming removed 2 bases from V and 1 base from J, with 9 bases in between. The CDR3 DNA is TGTGCCAGCAGCGTCCAGGGTGGCCAAGAGACCCAGTACTTC. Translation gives CASSVQGGQETQYF.

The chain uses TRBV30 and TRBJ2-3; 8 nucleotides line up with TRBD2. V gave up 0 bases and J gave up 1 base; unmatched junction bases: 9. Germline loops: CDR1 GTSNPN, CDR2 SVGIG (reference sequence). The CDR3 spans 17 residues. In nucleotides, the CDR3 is TGTGCCTGGAGTGTACCCCCACCGCGGGAGGGCACAGATACGCAGTATTTT. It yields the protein CAWSVPPPREGTDTQYF.

The CDR3 DNA is TGTGCCAGCAGCGGGAGGGCCCGGGATACGCAGTATTTT. Its translation is CASSGRARDTQYF. The chain couples TRBV7-8 to TRBJ2-3, with TRBD2 matching 7 bases. Germline CDR1 is SGHVS and CDR2 is FQNEAQ. The V and J ends lost 5 bases and 6 bases, in that order; junction bases with no gene match: 5. This CDR3 comprises 13 residues.

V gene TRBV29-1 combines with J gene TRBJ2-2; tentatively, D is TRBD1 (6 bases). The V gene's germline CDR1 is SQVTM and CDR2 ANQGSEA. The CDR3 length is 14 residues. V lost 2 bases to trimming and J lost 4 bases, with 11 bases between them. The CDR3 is CSVETAGVTGELFF. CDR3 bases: TGCAGCGTTGAAACGGCAGGGGTCACCGGGGAGCTGTTTTTT.

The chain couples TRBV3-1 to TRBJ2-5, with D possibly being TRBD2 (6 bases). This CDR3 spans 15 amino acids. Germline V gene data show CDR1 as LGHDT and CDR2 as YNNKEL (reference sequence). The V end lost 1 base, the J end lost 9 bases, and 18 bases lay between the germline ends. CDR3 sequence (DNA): TGTGCCAGCAGCCAAGTGGGACGGAACTGGGAGGCCCAGTACTTC. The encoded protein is CASSQVGRNWEAQYF.

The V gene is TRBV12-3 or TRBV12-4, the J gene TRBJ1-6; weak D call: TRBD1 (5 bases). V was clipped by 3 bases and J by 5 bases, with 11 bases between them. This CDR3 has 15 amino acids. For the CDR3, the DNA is TGTGCCAGCAGTTTCCGGGGCGCGAATAATTCACCCCTCCACTTT. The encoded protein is CASSFRGANNSPLHF.